The 26 T cell receptor beta chains listed next were all sequenced from one sample in a study of blood T cell repertoires in COVID-19. Assay: immunoSEQ multiplex PCR; the TCRdb copy retains only in-frame clones and omits some. This sample has about 300,000 clones, with approximately 90% found just once. The sample was peripheral blood. All receptors derive from a woman in her 50s with COVID-19, enrolled during active disease.

V usage is TRBV7-2 and J usage is TRBJ2-3; D is ambiguous. V lost 2 bases and J lost 2, with 8 bases in between. In germline, CDR1 is SGHTA, CDR2 FQGNSA. CDR3 length equals 14 residues. The CDR3 DNA sequence: TGTGCCAGCAGCTTAATCAGAAACACAGATACGCAGTATTTT. This translates into CASSLIRNTDTQYF.

The chain couples TRBV9 to TRBJ1-1; the D is unclear. CDR1 is SGDLS and CDR2 is YYNGEE in the germline V gene. V lost 4 bases and J lost 5, with 24 bases in between. This CDR3 is built from 17 residues. The CDR3 nucleotides read TGTGCCAGCAGCCTGACCCAATCCGGGAGTCTAAAAACTGAAGCTTTCTTT. Amino acids: CASSLTQSGSLKTEAFF.

V and J are TRBV15 and TRBJ1-1; no reliable D call. The V end lost 0 bases, the J end lost 5 bases, and 13 bases lay between the germline ends. The CDR3 has 15 residues. Germline V gene data show CDR1 as LNHNV and CDR2 as YYDKDF (reference sequence). The CDR3: CATSRDTGIGTEAFF. In DNA, the CDR3 is TGTGCCACCAGCAGAGATACGGGGATCGGGACTGAAGCTTTCTTT.

This chain links TRBV5-4 with TRBJ2-7, with 12 bases fitting TRBD2. The CDR3 totals 14 residues. The V segment lost 5 bases and the J segment 7 bases; nucleotides outside the gene matches: 7. Germline V gene data show CDR1 as SGHNT and CDR2 as YYREEE (reference sequence). This chain's CDR3 is CASSQTGTSGEQYF. Written as DNA, the CDR3 is TGTGCCAGCAGTCAGACCGGGACTAGCGGGGAGCAGTACTTC.

This CDR3 is CASSHPTGSFNEKLFF. The CDR3 bases are TGCGCCAGCAGCCACCCGACAGGGAGTTTTAATGAAAAACTGTTTTTT. The rearrangement links TRBV4-1 to TRBJ1-4; 7 bases map to TRBD1. V trimming: 3 bases; J trimming: 4 bases; junction bases outside the gene matches: 8. This CDR3 comprises 16 residues. The germline V gene has CDR1 MGHRA and CDR2 YSYEKL.

This clone has only one observation. V gene TRBV14 combines with J gene TRBJ2-7; 8 nucleotides align to TRBD1. The germline V gene has CDR1 SGHDN and CDR2 FVKESK. CDR3 length: 16 residues. With V trimmed by 0 bases and J by 3 bases, 7 bases remained unmatched. The CDR3 DNA is TGTGCCAGCAGCCAAGACCGGGACAGGAGGGACTACGAGCAGTACTTC. Residues: CASSQDRDRRDYEQYF.

The CDR3 region is CASSKVRTGGHQETQYF. The CDR3 bases are TGTGCCAGCAGCAAAGTGCGGACAGGGGGCCACCAAGAGACCCAGTACTTC. This chain uses TRBV7-9 with TRBJ2-5; TRBD1 agrees at 11 bases. With V trimmed by 5 bases and J by 0 bases, 8 bases remained unmatched. CDR1 is SEHNR and CDR2 is FQNEAQ in the germline V gene (reference sequence). This CDR3 is built from 17 residues.

This clone has a single count. J is TRBJ1-2 and V is TRBV9; D remains ambiguous. This CDR3 is 12 amino acids long. Germline V CDR1 and CDR2: SGDLS, YYNGEE. V was clipped by 5 bases and J by 2 bases, with 7 bases between them. In nucleotides, the CDR3 is TGTGCCAGCAGGAGAAGCAACTATGGCTACACCTTC. This codes for CASRRSNYGYTF.

The chain recombines TRBV25-1 with TRBJ2-1, with 7 bases fitting TRBD2. The CDR3 spans 14 residues. Germline-derived CDR1 and CDR2 are MGHDK and SYGVNS. V gave up 7 bases and J gave up 2 bases; unmatched junction bases: 5. The CDR3 sequence is CASTPGTTYNEQFF. The CDR3 nucleotides are TGTGCCAGCACACCCGGGACTACCTACAATGAGCAGTTCTTC.

J is TRBJ2-1 and V is TRBV4-1; D might be TRBD2 (6 bases). The CDR3 spans 15 residues. The V end was cut by 6 bases, the J end by 7 bases, with 19 bases between. Germline V lookup: CDR1 MGHRA, CDR2 YSYEKL. CDR3 protein: CASSLAFLGVNEQFF. CDR3 coding DNA: TGCGCCAGCAGTCTAGCGTTTCTGGGTGTAAATGAGCAGTTCTTC.

The chain is built from TRBV2 and TRBJ1-2, with 8 bases aligning to TRBD1. The CDR3 extends over 14 amino acids. The junction had 10 bases not matched to a gene; V was cut back by 6 bases and J by 7 bases. Germline values: CDR1 SNHLY, CDR2 FYNNEI. CDR3 sequence: CASSQTGESSGYTF. The CDR3 DNA follows: TGTGCCAGCAGCCAGACAGGGGAGTCGTCTGGCTACACCTTC.

V and J are TRBV6-2 or TRBV6-3 and TRBJ2-1; 13 bases map to TRBD2. The CDR3 runs to 15 residues. The germline V gene has CDR1 MNHEY and CDR2 SVGEGT. V was clipped by 5 bases and J by 12 bases; unmatched bases: 10. CDR3 sequence reads: CASSGTSGRAMGQFF. CDR3 DNA: TGTGCCAGCAGTGGTACTAGCGGGAGGGCTATGGGGCAGTTCTTC.

The chain employs TRBV7-2 and TRBJ1-4, with D possibly matching TRBD1 (5 bases). The V and J ends lost 5 bases and 4 bases respectively, with 14 bases between them. This CDR3 spans 15 amino acids. Germline V gene lookup returns CDR1 SGHTA and CDR2 FQGNSA. The CDR3 sequence: CASSQLSRGNEKLFF. For the CDR3, the DNA is TGTGCCAGCAGCCAACTGAGTAGGGGTAATGAAAAACTGTTTTTT.

This rearrangement joins TRBV6-6 to TRBJ1-6, with D maybe TRBD1 (6 bases). CDR1 and CDR2 from the germline V gene are MNHNY and SVGAGI (reference sequence). The CDR3 has 13 amino acids. Trimming took 5 bases from V and 7 from J, leaving 9 bases between them. DNA of the CDR3: TGTGCCAGCAGTCCCGACAGGAATTCACCCCTCCACTTT. Its protein product is CASSPDRNSPLHF.

In this sample, this clone turned up a few times. The chain joins TRBV2 to TRBJ1-5; D gene ambiguous. Trimming removed 7 bases at V and 4 bases at J, with 14 bases between. Germline V CDR1 and CDR2: SNHLY, FYNNEI. The length of the CDR3 is 14 residues. The CDR3, as DNA: TGTGCCAGCACTACCGGCACGGGGAATCAGCCCCAGCATTTT. Protein sequence: CASTTGTGNQPQHF.

V is TRBV6-5 and J is TRBJ2-7; 9 bases fit TRBD1. Germline loops: CDR1 MNHEY, CDR2 SVGAGI. J was trimmed by 5 bases and V by 6 bases; bases with no gene match: 11. The CDR3 covers 15 residues. The CDR3 DNA sequence: TGTGCCAGCAGATCAACCGGGACAGGGAACGACGAGCAGTACTTC. Translated, it gives CASRSTGTGNDEQYF.

The rearrangement joins TRBV18 to TRBJ2-1; D is unclear. Germline lookup yields CDR1 KGHSH and CDR2 LQKENI. The CDR3 runs to 14 residues. V was trimmed by 0 bases and J by 3 bases, leaving 6 bases between them. CDR3 residues: CASSPPPFYNEQFF. The CDR3 nucleotides are TGTGCCAGCTCACCACCCCCCTTCTACAATGAGCAGTTCTTC. Full variable domain (rest looked up from reference TRBV18 and TRBJ2-1): NAGVMQNPRHLVRRRGQEARLRCSPMKGHSHVYWYRQLPEEGLKFMVYLQKENIIDESGMPKERFSAEFPKEGPSILRIQQVVRGDSAAYFCASSPPPFYNEQFFGPGTRLTVL.

The J gene is TRBJ1-5, the V gene TRBV19; D is possibly TRBD1 (5 bases). Trimming pared 1 base from V and 2 bases from J, leaving 12 bases between. From germline, CDR1 is LNHDA and CDR2 SQIVND (reference sequence). The CDR3 contains 16 residues. CDR3 in DNA: TGTGCCAGTAGTATAGCTAGCGGGGGAGGCAATCAGCCCCAGCATTTT. This codes for CASSIASGGGNQPQHF.

The chain combines TRBV18 with TRBJ1-4; 9 bases fit TRBD1. V shed 5 bases and J 7 bases; nucleotides not matched to a gene: 14. The CDR3 spans 17 residues. Looked up from germline, CDR1 is KGHSH and CDR2 is LQKENI. Here the CDR3 reads CASSSGPAQGAREKLFF. CDR3 nucleotides: TGTGCCAGCTCATCGGGTCCTGCACAGGGGGCGCGTGAAAAACTGTTTTTT.

The sample holds a few counts of this clone. V usage is TRBV6-2 or TRBV6-3 and J usage is TRBJ1-1; D ambiguous. The V and J ends lost 4 bases and 1 base respectively, with 10 bases between them. Germline V gene sequence: CDR1 MNHEY, CDR2 SVGEGT. This CDR3 has 14 amino acids. CDR3 sequence: CASSSKHSNTEAFF. Written as DNA, the CDR3 is TGTGCCAGCAGTTCAAAGCACTCGAACACTGAAGCTTTCTTT.

This chain links TRBV3-1 (or the pseudogene TRBV3-2) with TRBJ2-1; perhaps TRBD2 as D (6 bases). Germline V gene sequence: CDR1 LGHDT, CDR2 YNNKEL (reference sequence). The CDR3 loop spans 16 amino acids. Trimming removed 3 bases at V and 4 bases at J, with 16 bases between. The CDR3 region is CASSHRGTPRYNEQFF. The CDR3 coding sequence is TGTGCCAGCAGCCACCGCGGGACTCCACGATACAATGAGCAGTTCTTC.

The chain combines TRBV5-5 with TRBJ1-6; 8 bases map to TRBD1. V lost 0 bases, J lost 5 bases, and 1 base stayed unmatched. Germline V gene lookup returns CDR1 SGHKS and CDR2 YYEKEE (reference sequence). The CDR3 has 15 amino acids. In DNA form, the CDR3 reads TGTGCCAGCAGCTTGGGGACAGGGAATAATTCACCCCTCCACTTT. This sequence encodes CASSLGTGNNSPLHF.

This rearrangement joins TRBV30 to TRBJ2-1; no definite D call. V was shortened by 3 bases and J by 3 bases, with 12 bases between the two germline ends. Per the germline V gene, CDR1 is GTSNPN and CDR2 is SVGIG (reference sequence). The CDR3 contains 14 residues. CDR3 loop: CAWSPPSVYNEQFF. For the CDR3, the DNA is TGTGCCTGGAGCCCCCCAAGCGTCTACAATGAGCAGTTCTTC.

The table lists this clone with a count of one. V usage is TRBV4-1 and J usage is TRBJ1-1; D possibly corresponds to TRBD1 (6 bases). V lost 4 bases and J 2 bases, leaving 17 bases between the germline ends. Germline CDR1 MGHRA, CDR2 YSYEKL. CDR3 length: 16 amino acids. CDR3 DNA: TGCGCCAGCAGCCCCGGCAATCAGGGGTATAACACTGAAGCTTTCTTT. Encoded protein: CASSPGNQGYNTEAFF.

The chain recombines TRBV9 with TRBJ2-3; 8 bases are a match to TRBD2. This CDR3 spans 16 amino acids. After removal of 2 bases from V and 3 bases from J, the junction contained 8 bases not matched to a gene. Germline CDR1 is SGDLS and CDR2 is YYNGEE. The CDR3 nucleotides are TGTGCCAGCAGCGTTCAGGCGGGACTAGTAACAGATACGCAGTATTTT. It codes for CASSVQAGLVTDTQYF.

The chain employs TRBV3-1 (or the pseudogene TRBV3-2) and TRBJ1-6; 9 bases line up with TRBD1. The CDR3 is 15 residues long. The V gene's germline CDR1 is LGHDT and CDR2 YNNKEL (reference sequence). With V trimmed by 1 base and J by 7 bases, 2 bases remained unmatched. The CDR3 protein is CASSQGDRANSPLHF. CDR3 sequence (DNA): TGTGCCAGCAGCCAAGGGGACAGGGCCAATTCACCCCTCCACTTT.